These T cell receptor beta chains were read from a single sample in a study of human T cells and chemical hapten exposure. TCRdb fed the RACE reads into MiXCR, producing one record per CDR3 protein. The data show some 57,000 distinct CDR3 sequences, over 9.5% seen once. Sequences were derived from whole blood, sampled in connection with sensitization to the hapten diphenylcyclopropenone (DPC). The receptors were sampled from a woman in her fifties or sixties with alopecia areata. Some clones in this sample may be carry-over from other donors' samples. The CDR3 runs from the conserved cysteine through the conserved F or W. D genes are given only for firm matches. Not every row has a clone size; where given, it reads once, few, many or a size class.

length: 13; V: TRBV7-2; J: TRBJ2-3; D: -; size: -; CDR3: CASSLSLGDTQYF; DNA: TGTGCCAGCAGCTTGAGCCTGGGGGATACGCAGTATTTT
length: 16; V: TRBV4-1; J: TRBJ1-2; D: TRBD1; size: many; CDR3: CASRRQGYDIQNGYTF; DNA: TGCGCCAGCCGGAGACAGGGGTATGATATCCAGAATGGCTACACCTTC
length: 13; V: TRBV11-2; J: TRBJ1-1; D: TRBD1; size: -; CDR3: CASSPDRDTEAFF; DNA: TGTGCCAGCAGCCCAGACAGGGACACTGAAGCTTTCTTT
length: 14; V: TRBV27; J: TRBJ1-2; D: TRBD1; size: -; CDR3: CASSLNRGGHGYTF; DNA: TGTGCCAGCAGTTTAAACAGGGGAGGCCATGGCTACACCTTC
length: 15; V: TRBV7-2; J: TRBJ2-1; D: TRBD1; size: few; CDR3: CASRTSGGDYNEQFF; DNA: TGTGCCAGCAGGACTTCAGGGGGCGACTACAATGAGCAGTTCTTC
length: 14; V: TRBV6-2/TRBV6-3; J: TRBJ2-4; D: -; size: few; CDR3: CANREGLSKNIQYF; DNA: TGTGCCAACCGTGAGGGGTTATCCAAAAACATTCAGTACTTC
length: 15; V: TRBV28; J: TRBJ1-5; D: -; size: few; CDR3: CASTLQGVRNQPQHF; DNA: TGTGCCAGCACCCTTCAGGGAGTGCGCAATCAGCCCCAGCATTTT
length: 13; V: TRBV29-1; J: TRBJ2-1; D: -; size: many; CDR3: CSVEESEGSRQFF; DNA: TGCAGCGTTGAAGAGTCAGAGGGATCGCGGCAGTTCTTC
length: 17; V: TRBV18; J: TRBJ1-6; D: TRBD1; size: -; CDR3: CASSRLTSGTGNSPLHF; DNA: TGTGCCAGCTCACGACTCACTTCCGGGACAGGCAATTCACCCCTCCACTTT
length: 16; V: TRBV10-3; J: TRBJ2-3; D: TRBD2; size: few; CDR3: CAISLGTSGGLSTQYF; DNA: TGTGCCATCAGCCTAGGGACTAGCGGGGGACTCTCTACGCAGTATTTT
length: 15; V: TRBV27; J: TRBJ1-5; D: TRBD1; size: many; CDR3: CASSFNRGGNQPQHF; DNA: TGTGCCAGCAGTTTCAACAGGGGAGGCAATCAGCCCCAGCATTTT
length: 12; V: TRBV10-3; J: TRBJ1-5; D: -; size: -; CDR3: CAISEGNQPQHF; DNA: TGTGCCATCAGTGAAGGCAATCAGCCCCAGCATTTT
length: 17; V: TRBV20-1; J: TRBJ2-1; D: TRBD2; size: many; CDR3: CSARHWTSGLLDNEQFF; DNA: TGCAGTGCTAGACACTGGACTAGCGGTCTATTAGACAATGAGCAGTTCTTC
length: 17; V: TRBV7-9; J: TRBJ1-5; D: TRBD1; size: few; CDR3: CASSGTATLYSNQPQHF; DNA: TGTGCCAGCAGCGGGACAGCCACCCTATATAGCAATCAGCCCCAGCATTTT